The sequence of this T cell receptor beta chain was determined in a study of cytomegalovirus exposure and HLA in healthy donors (dated by TCRdb to 2015 to 2018). With regard to the full study: According to a later analysis, one platform produced both the roughly 130 validation repertoires and the approximately 670 repertoires of the first cohort. The study was designed to test whether signatures of past pathogen exposure could be identified by cataloging public T cell receptors. A separate validation cohort of some 130 different subjects was used in addition to the approximately 700-subject first cohort. To predict cytomegalovirus infection status, the study combined high-throughput TCR immunosequencing, statistical association of individual TCRs with disease status, and machine learning.

Summary of the overall study and its limitations: In both the original and validation cohorts, the classifier was reported to diagnose cytomegalovirus status with high specificity and sensitivity. In the study, some 160 TCR beta chains were listed as associated with cytomegalovirus. In a later analysis, TCRs clustered in the first cohort were found to also tend to co-occur in the roughly 120 validation repertoires, with approximately 95% of cluster scores above 0. A few of the identified cytomegalovirus-associated TCR beta chains were confirmed in vitro to be specific for cytomegalovirus antigens. The validation cohort had no HLA typing available for a later analysis, so co-occurrence within that cohort was assessed over all 120 or so repertoires. While some public TCRs were present in many individuals, most TCR sequences turned up only very rarely across donors. The authors suggested that the approach could potentially be extended to other disease states and immunological phenotypes.

For this clone: Which antigen it targets is not known. No per-base quality is available; no much larger clone lies one base away.

Preparation of the library involved the immunoSEQ multiplex PCR assay. On the authors' methods: To diagnose cytomegalovirus status from the catalog of TCR beta chain sequences, a statistical classification framework was built. TCRdb mirrors the immuneACCESS table, restricted to in-frame sequences. Some clones are absent from its copies; in checked studies, under half trace to an unresolved V gene, and the reason for the others is unknown. The V and J calls and the clone size are those of that table, but D and trimming were determined from the DNA. The sample table lists about 110,000 clones, around 90% of them with a count of one. Clones ranked in the top ten supply around 2% of the sample. The donors belonged to the validation cohort of under 150 subjects, which was separate from the roughly 680-subject first cohort. CDR1 LNHDA and CDR2 SQIVND were looked up in the germline V gene (reference sequence). From the cysteine up to the phenylalanine, the CDR3 has a length of 13 residues. Here the CDR3 DNA is all that survives: 39 bases in frame from base 1. Trimming removed 4 bases from V and 3 bases from J; the gene matches leave 2 bases unexplained.

The sample was PBMCs. This sequence uses TRBV19 and TRBJ1-1, with 7 central nucleotides matching TRBD1. The receptor was isolated from a woman younger than 30 in good health and CMV-seronegative. The CDR3 reads as follows: CASSNRGYTEAFF. DNA sequence: TGTGCCAGTAGTAACAGGGGTTACACTGAAGCTTTCTTT.